Following are 6 T cell receptor beta chains from one sample sequenced in a study of blood T cell repertoires in COVID-19. Measured with immunoSEQ multiplex PCR; TCRdb has only the in-frame clones, and not every one. The repertoire holds some 170,000 clones, with 85% as singletons. Sample: peripheral blood. The receptor source for this set is a woman in her sixties or seventies with acute or convalescent COVID-19.

The chain employs TRBV3-1 (or the pseudogene TRBV3-2) and TRBJ2-1; D gene uncertain. The CDR3 totals 15 residues. Trimming took 0 bases from V and 0 from J, leaving 6 bases between them. Germline lookup yields CDR1 LGHDT and CDR2 YNNKEL (reference sequence). Written as DNA, the CDR3 is TGTGCCAGCAGCCAAGACTATAACTCCTACAATGAGCAGTTCTTC. Translated: CASSQDYNSYNEQFF.

This chain uses TRBV5-6 with TRBJ1-6; D ambiguous. Germline V gene lookup returns CDR1 SGHDT and CDR2 YYEEEE. The CDR3 is 15 residues long. With 4 bases removed from V and 7 bases from J, the gap between germline ends came to 15 bases. The CDR3 reads CASSPVGAGNSPLHF. The CDR3 bases are TGTGCCAGCAGCCCAGTGGGCGCTGGAAATTCACCCCTCCACTTT.

This chain joins TRBV7-8 and TRBJ1-5, with D possibly TRBD1 on 5 matching bases. Germline V gene sequence: CDR1 SGHVS, CDR2 FQNEAQ. The CDR3 sequence is 13 residues long. V was shortened by 4 bases and J by 4 bases, with 8 bases between the two germline ends. This CDR3 reads CASSYPGNQPQHF. CDR3 DNA: TGTGCCAGCAGCTACCCAGGGAATCAGCCCCAGCATTTT.

V gene TRBV27 combines with J gene TRBJ2-3; no clear D. There are 11 residues in the CDR3. V shed 6 bases and J shed 9 bases, with 10 bases lying between them. Germline assignment: CDR1 MNHEY and CDR2 SMNVEV (reference sequence). The chain's CDR3 is CASSTGWTQYF. CDR3 DNA sequence: TGTGCCAGCAGCACCGGTTGGACGCAGTATTTT.

J is TRBJ2-1 and V is TRBV28; unclear D gene. The V and J ends lost 2 bases and 9 bases respectively, with 8 bases between them. The CDR3 is made up of 12 amino acids. The germline CDR1 and CDR2 sequences are MDHEN and SYDVKM. In DNA form, the CDR3 reads TGTGCCAGCAGTTTACTCGCCAGTGAGCAGTTCTTC. This translates into CASSLLASEQFF.

Note on this clone: The limits of the CDR3 on the DNA are not certain, so only TCRdb's listed CDR3 is given. V gene TRBV21-1 combines with J gene TRBJ1-2; the table names TRBD1, a call not compared with the DNA. TRBV21-1 is a documented pseudogene. The CDR3 spans 15 amino acids, including both terminal residues. The chain's CDR3 is CASSVGQGAPGGYTF.